The rows below give T cell receptor beta chains drawn from one sample of a study of T cell responses to AZD1222 COVID-19 vaccine. Sequencing used immunoSEQ multiplex PCR; TCRdb keeps in-frame clones, though not all of them. Here the sample spans 80,000 to 100,000 clones, 70% to 90% being singletons. Source: peripheral blood, taken 28 days after the second AZD1222 dose. The receptor source for this set is an adult who received the AZD1222 COVID-19 vaccine. Each CDR3 is given with its conserved first and last residue. The D gene is left open where the match is weak. Rows give clone size only sometimes, using once, few, many, or a class for an expanded clone.

V,size,J,D,CDR3,DNA
TRBV14,.,TRBJ1-2,.,CASSQKVRGTGLGYTF,TGTGCCAGCAGCCAGAAAGTAAGGGGAACGGGATTAGGCTACACCTTC
TRBV25-1,.,TRBJ1-6,.,CASNRDGTSPLHF,TGTGCCAGCAACCGGGACGGAACTTCACCCCTCCACTTT
TRBV7-6,.,TRBJ2-1,TRBD2,CASSPSTSGGANEQFF,TGTGCCAGCAGCCCGTCGACTAGCGGGGGGGCCAATGAGCAGTTCTTC
TRBV7-3,.,TRBJ2-5,.,CASSLAGPQETQYF,TGTGCCAGCAGCCTCGCCGGGCCCCAAGAGACCCAGTACTTC
TRBV28,.,TRBJ2-2,TRBD2,CASSLRLAGVSGELFF,TGTGCCAGCAGTTTGCGACTAGCGGGAGTCTCCGGGGAGCTGTTTTTT
TRBV27,.,TRBJ1-4,.,CASSLEGRRGNEKLFF,TGTGCCAGCAGTTTAGAGGGCCGCAGGGGTAATGAAAAACTGTTTTTT
TRBV6-4,.,TRBJ1-5,TRBD1,CASSGTFGDRASNQPQHF,TGTGCCAGCAGTGGAACTTTTGGGGACAGGGCTAGCAATCAGCCCCAGCATTTT
TRBV7-2,.,TRBJ2-7,.,CASSLLLTSRGGEQYF,TGTGCCAGCAGCTTACTACTCACGTCGAGGGGGGGCGAGCAGTACTTC
TRBV19,.,TRBJ2-2,TRBD1,CASINRGETGELFF,TGTGCCAGTATCAACAGGGGAGAGACCGGGGAGCTGTTTTTT
TRBV7-7,.,TRBJ2-7,.,CASSLVLGWPELSYEQYF,TGTGCTAGCAGCTTAGTTCTCGGTTGGCCGGAACTCTCCTACGAGCAGTACTTC
TRBV5-8,.,TRBJ2-7,.,CASSLVLSTAGSSYEQYF,TGTGCCAGCAGCTTGGTCCTATCTACCGCCGGGAGCTCCTACGAGCAGTACTTC
TRBV5-6,.,TRBJ2-3,.,CASSWEKSGTYATDTQYF,TGTGCCAGCAGCTGGGAAAAATCAGGGACTTATGCCACAGATACGCAGTATTTT
TRBV19,once,TRBJ2-1,.,CASSWGSESYNEQFF,TGTGCCAGTAGTTGGGGGAGTGAGTCCTACAATGAGCAGTTCTTC
TRBV6-6,.,TRBJ2-1,.,CASSYSRNSYNEQFF,TGTGCCAGCAGTTACTCCCGGAACTCCTACAATGAGCAGTTCTTC
TRBV28,.,TRBJ1-1,.,CASSGRTVMNTEAFF,TGTGCCAGCAGTGGTCGGACGGTCATGAACACTGAAGCTTTCTTT
TRBV5-1,.,TRBJ1-6,.,CASSLGGTLSPLHF,TGCGCCAGCAGCTTGGGGGGGACTCTCTCACCCCTCCACTTT
TRBV11-3,.,TRBJ2-5,.,CASSSPSGFKETQYF,TGTGCCAGCAGCTCCCCGTCGGGATTTAAAGAGACCCAGTACTTC
TRBV12-3/TRBV12-4,.,TRBJ2-1,.,CASTGWGGGQFF,TGTGCCAGCACGGGCTGGGGCGGCGGTCAGTTCTTC
TRBV5-5,once,TRBJ1-2,.,CASSASGDYGYTF,TGTGCCAGCAGCGCGTCAGGAGACTATGGCTACACCTTC
TRBV12-2,.,TRBJ2-2,.,CASRLVFFPSGYTGELFF,TGTGCAAGTCGCTTAGTTTTCTTCCCTAGCGGTTACACCGGGGAGCTGTTTTTT
TRBV19,.,TRBJ1-1,.,CASSIDGTPNTEAFF,TGTGCCAGTAGTATAGACGGGACACCGAACACTGAAGCTTTCTTT
TRBV7-2,.,TRBJ1-1,.,CASSLAKWGDTEAFF,TGTGCCAGCAGCTTAGCGAAATGGGGGGACACTGAAGCTTTCTTT
TRBV7-2,.,TRBJ1-5,TRBD1,CASSWTGAEQPQHF,TGTGCCAGCAGTTGGACAGGGGCCGAGCAGCCCCAGCATTTT
TRBV9,.,TRBJ1-2,.,CASSVGAGDLNYGYTF,TGTGCCAGCAGCGTAGGTGCGGGGGACTTAAACTATGGCTACACCTTC
TRBV5-4,.,TRBJ1-1,.,CASFSRATNTEAFF,TGTGCCAGTTTCTCACGGGCTACGAACACTGAAGCTTTCTTT
TRBV3-1/TRBV3-2,.,TRBJ2-1,TRBD2,CASSQEICGSAYNEQFF,TGTGCCAGCAGCCAAGAGATTTGCGGGAGTGCCTACAATGAGCAGTTCTTC
TRBV24-1,.,TRBJ2-3,.,CATSGTLSTDTQYF,TGTGCCACCAGTGGGACCCTGAGCACAGATACGCAGTATTTT
TRBV7-8,.,TRBJ1-1,.,CASSPEGGFMNTEAFF,TGTGCCAGCAGCCCGGAGGGGGGGTTCATGAACACTGAAGCTTTCTTT
TRBV7-9,.,TRBJ2-5,TRBD1,CASSPQGLETQYF,TGTGCCAGCAGCCCACAGGGGCTAGAGACCCAGTACTTC
TRBV29-1,.,TRBJ2-1,.,CSVERVFSYNEQFF,TGCAGCGTTGAGCGAGTATTCTCCTACAATGAGCAGTTCTTC
TRBV30,.,TRBJ1-5,.,CAWSAATGLNQPQHF,TGTGCCTGGAGTGCCGCGACAGGCCTAAATCAGCCCCAGCATTTT
TRBV11-2,.,TRBJ2-7,.,CASSLAPVGYEQYF,TGTGCCAGCAGCTTAGCCCCGGTGGGGTACGAGCAGTACTTC
TRBV19,.,TRBJ1-5,TRBD1,CASSRWGQGNQPQHF,TGTGCCAGTAGCAGGTGGGGACAGGGCAATCAGCCCCAGCATTTT
TRBV30,.,TRBJ2-2,.,CAWSKEGEGHTGELFF,TGTGCCTGGAGTAAGGAGGGGGAGGGACACACCGGGGAGCTGTTTTTT
TRBV24-1,.,TRBJ2-5,TRBD1,CATSPQGAGTQYF,TGTGCCACCAGCCCACAGGGGGCGGGGACCCAGTACTTC
TRBV5-6,.,TRBJ2-3,.,CASSLVLGQGGSDTQYF,TGTGCCAGCAGCTTGGTTCTCGGCCAGGGGGGGTCAGATACGCAGTATTTT
TRBV11-3,.,TRBJ1-2,TRBD1,CASSLYRGNYGYTF,TGTGCCAGCAGCCTGTACAGGGGGAACTATGGCTACACCTTC
TRBV7-2,.,TRBJ1-5,TRBD1,CASSSGTGGGLAQHF,TGTGCCAGCAGCTCCGGGACAGGGGGGGGTTTAGCCCAGCATTTT
TRBV7-2,.,TRBJ2-7,TRBD2,CASSLAWGRASEQYF,TGTGCCAGCAGCTTAGCGTGGGGGAGGGCCAGCGAGCAGTACTTC
TRBV29-1,once,TRBJ2-1,TRBD1,CSVVWDRGKGEQFF,TGCAGCGTTGTATGGGACAGGGGTAAGGGTGAGCAGTTCTTC
TRBV4-3,.,TRBJ1-6,.,CASSQGSNSPLHF,TGCGCCAGCAGCCAGGGGTCCAATTCACCCCTCCACTTT
TRBV5-1,.,TRBJ2-7,.,CASRRGGAGLVTYEQYF,TGCGCCAGCAGACGAGGGGGTGCCGGACTAGTTACCTACGAGCAGTACTTC
TRBV5-1,.,TRBJ1-4,.,CASSLGRGGEKLFF,TGCGCCAGCAGCTTGGGTAGGGGTGGCGAAAAACTGTTTTTT
TRBV5-8,.,TRBJ2-7,.,CASIHWESPYEQYF,TGTGCCAGCATTCATTGGGAATCCCCTTACGAGCAGTACTTC
TRBV4-3,.,TRBJ1-5,.,CASSQDGGLNQPQHF,TGCGCCAGCAGCCAAGATGGGGGGCTCAATCAGCCCCAGCATTTT